This passage covers 14 T cell receptor beta chains from one sample sequenced in a study of blood T cells in healthy people across ages. Using a J-beta primer mix together with a sample-barcoded 5' primer, a second PCR was run for roughly 6 to 12 cycles. TCRdb re-called the 5' RACE reads through MiXCR, storing one row per CDR3 protein. The sample has fewer than 1.5 million distinct CDR3 sequences, around two fifths seen once. The sequenced material came from blood. These receptors all come from a woman under 30 in good health.

Regarding this clonotype: The junction does not match germline at one end; this may be a read error. This chain joins TRBV6-5 and TRBJ2-5; D might be TRBD2 (6 bases). The CDR3 covers 16 residues. CDR1 is MNHEY, CDR2 SVGAGI, per germline. The CDR3: CAGSYSSGSGGRTQYF. CDR3 nucleotide sequence: TGTGCCGGCAGTTACTCTTCCGGGAGTGGAGGGAGGACCCAGTACTTC.

The chain is built from TRBV20-1 and TRBJ2-7, with 10 bases lining up with TRBD1. The germline gives CDR1 DFQATT, CDR2 SNEGSKA (reference sequence). V was clipped by 6 bases and J by 1 base; unmatched bases: 9. The CDR3 contains 15 residues. This chain's CDR3 is CSAEPGQGYSYEQYF. Here the CDR3 DNA reads TGCAGTGCGGAACCGGGACAGGGGTATTCCTACGAGCAGTACTTC.

This chain links TRBV9 with TRBJ2-1; D gene unclear. The V gene lost 4 bases and the J gene lost 5 bases, with 13 bases spanning the gap. CDR1 SGDLS and CDR2 YYNGEE come from the germline V gene. This CDR3 spans 14 amino acids. The CDR3 loop reads CASSSPRDDNEQFF. CDR3 DNA: TGTGCCAGCAGCTCTCCAAGAGACGACAATGAGCAGTTCTTC.

This clonotype was detected a few times. J is TRBJ2-1 and V is TRBV7-3; D may be TRBD2 (5 bases). CDR3 length: 13 amino acids. Trimming took off 4 bases at V and 7 bases at J, with 11 bases between the two ends. From germline, CDR1 is SGHTA and CDR2 FQGTGA. This CDR3 reads CASSSLDWNEQFF. The CDR3 region has the DNA TGTGCCAGCAGCTCACTGGACTGGAATGAGCAGTTCTTC.

This sequence joins TRBV6-5 and TRBJ1-2, with a weak D call TRBD1 (5 bases). The germline gives CDR1 MNHEY, CDR2 SVGAGI. Between the trimmed V and J ends, which lost 6 bases and 1 base, there was a span of 18 bases. The CDR3 runs 16 residues. CDR3 DNA sequence: TGTGCCAGCAGAAGGACATATCAAGACATTAACTATGGCTACACCTTC. Protein: CASRRTYQDINYGYTF.

CDR3 nucleotides: TGCAGTGCTAGGACCCCGACGAACACTGAAGCTTTCTTT. This encodes CSARTPTNTEAFF. V gene TRBV20-1 combines with J gene TRBJ1-1, with D hard to call. This CDR3 comprises 13 residues. Deletions cut 3 bases from V and 1 base from J, with 9 bases between. Germline V lookup: CDR1 DFQATT, CDR2 SNEGSKA (reference sequence).

The chain carries TRBV5-8 and TRBJ2-1, with 10 bases aligning to TRBD2. Germline values: CDR1 SGHTS, CDR2 YDEGEE. The CDR3 runs 15 residues. The V and J ends lost 6 bases and 8 bases, in that order; junction bases with no gene match: 11. CDR3 nucleotide sequence: TGTGCCAGCAATCAAGAGCGGGGGGGCCTCCATGAGCAGTTCTTC. It is translated as CASNQERGGLHEQFF.

The gene calls are TRBV29-1 and TRBJ2-3; no clear D. Trimming removed 0 bases at V and 0 bases at J, with 13 bases between. The CDR3 spans 16 residues. Germline CDR1 is SQVTM and CDR2 is ANQGSEA. CDR3 region: CSVEDRWVASTDTQYF. For the CDR3, the DNA is TGCAGCGTTGAAGATCGGTGGGTAGCTAGCACAGATACGCAGTATTTT.

V and J are TRBV10-3 and TRBJ2-7; tentative D call: TRBD1 (5 bases). Germline V CDR1 and CDR2: ENHRY, SYGVKD. V was cut by 8 bases and J by 3 bases, with 11 bases left in between. This CDR3 is 12 amino acids long. The CDR3, as DNA: TGTGCCATCGGAGACAGTCACTACGAGCAGTACTTC. Protein: CAIGDSHYEQYF.

Points on this clonotype: A read error may account for a junction end that differs from germline. This chain connects TRBV5-1 to TRBJ2-3, with 7 bases aligning to TRBD2. The length of the CDR3 is 15 residues. Germline CDR1 and CDR2: SGHRS and YFSETQ. This CDR3 reads CARSPGGASTDTQYF. The CDR3 coding sequence is TGCGCCCGCAGCCCGGGGGGAGCTAGCACAGATACGCAGTATTTT.

The chain is built from TRBV12-3 or TRBV12-4 and TRBJ2-2, with D perhaps given as TRBD1 or TRBD2 (6 bases each). CDR3 length: 16 residues. The V gene lost 6 bases and the J gene lost 6 bases, with 20 bases spanning the gap. The CDR3 nucleotides are TGTGCCAGCAGAGGGGGGCCTAGCGTTGGGGCCGGGGAGCTGTTTTTT. Protein: CASRGGPSVGAGELFF.

The chain carries TRBV6-4 and TRBJ2-3; D might be TRBD2 (6 bases). The CDR3 is 15 residues long. Germline values: CDR1 MRHNA, CDR2 SNTAGT. V dropped 5 bases and J dropped 6 bases, with 18 bases sitting between them. In nucleotides, the CDR3 is TGTGCCAGCAGTCCGGGGAGGCATAGGTTGGATACGCAGTATTTT. Protein sequence: CASSPGRHRLDTQYF.

The V gene is TRBV5-4, the J gene TRBJ1-2; weak D call: TRBD1 (6 bases). V was trimmed by 3 bases and J by 8 bases, leaving 20 bases between them. Germline-derived CDR1 and CDR2 are SGHNT and YYREEE (reference sequence). CDR3 size: 15 residues. The CDR3 region has the DNA TGTGCCAGCAGCTCCGGCCAGACAGGTAGAGCGGGCTACACCTTC. It translates to CASSSGQTGRAGYTF.

This clonotype was observed a handful of times. The genes are TRBV6-5 and TRBJ2-7, with TRBD2 matching over 9 bases. The J segment lost 0 bases and the V segment lost 8 bases, leaving 8 bases of the junction unmatched. Germline lookup yields CDR1 MNHEY and CDR2 SVGAGI. CDR3 length: 15 residues. The CDR3 is CASQISGGDSYEQYF. As DNA, the CDR3 is TGTGCCAGCCAGATTAGCGGGGGTGACTCCTACGAGCAGTACTTC.